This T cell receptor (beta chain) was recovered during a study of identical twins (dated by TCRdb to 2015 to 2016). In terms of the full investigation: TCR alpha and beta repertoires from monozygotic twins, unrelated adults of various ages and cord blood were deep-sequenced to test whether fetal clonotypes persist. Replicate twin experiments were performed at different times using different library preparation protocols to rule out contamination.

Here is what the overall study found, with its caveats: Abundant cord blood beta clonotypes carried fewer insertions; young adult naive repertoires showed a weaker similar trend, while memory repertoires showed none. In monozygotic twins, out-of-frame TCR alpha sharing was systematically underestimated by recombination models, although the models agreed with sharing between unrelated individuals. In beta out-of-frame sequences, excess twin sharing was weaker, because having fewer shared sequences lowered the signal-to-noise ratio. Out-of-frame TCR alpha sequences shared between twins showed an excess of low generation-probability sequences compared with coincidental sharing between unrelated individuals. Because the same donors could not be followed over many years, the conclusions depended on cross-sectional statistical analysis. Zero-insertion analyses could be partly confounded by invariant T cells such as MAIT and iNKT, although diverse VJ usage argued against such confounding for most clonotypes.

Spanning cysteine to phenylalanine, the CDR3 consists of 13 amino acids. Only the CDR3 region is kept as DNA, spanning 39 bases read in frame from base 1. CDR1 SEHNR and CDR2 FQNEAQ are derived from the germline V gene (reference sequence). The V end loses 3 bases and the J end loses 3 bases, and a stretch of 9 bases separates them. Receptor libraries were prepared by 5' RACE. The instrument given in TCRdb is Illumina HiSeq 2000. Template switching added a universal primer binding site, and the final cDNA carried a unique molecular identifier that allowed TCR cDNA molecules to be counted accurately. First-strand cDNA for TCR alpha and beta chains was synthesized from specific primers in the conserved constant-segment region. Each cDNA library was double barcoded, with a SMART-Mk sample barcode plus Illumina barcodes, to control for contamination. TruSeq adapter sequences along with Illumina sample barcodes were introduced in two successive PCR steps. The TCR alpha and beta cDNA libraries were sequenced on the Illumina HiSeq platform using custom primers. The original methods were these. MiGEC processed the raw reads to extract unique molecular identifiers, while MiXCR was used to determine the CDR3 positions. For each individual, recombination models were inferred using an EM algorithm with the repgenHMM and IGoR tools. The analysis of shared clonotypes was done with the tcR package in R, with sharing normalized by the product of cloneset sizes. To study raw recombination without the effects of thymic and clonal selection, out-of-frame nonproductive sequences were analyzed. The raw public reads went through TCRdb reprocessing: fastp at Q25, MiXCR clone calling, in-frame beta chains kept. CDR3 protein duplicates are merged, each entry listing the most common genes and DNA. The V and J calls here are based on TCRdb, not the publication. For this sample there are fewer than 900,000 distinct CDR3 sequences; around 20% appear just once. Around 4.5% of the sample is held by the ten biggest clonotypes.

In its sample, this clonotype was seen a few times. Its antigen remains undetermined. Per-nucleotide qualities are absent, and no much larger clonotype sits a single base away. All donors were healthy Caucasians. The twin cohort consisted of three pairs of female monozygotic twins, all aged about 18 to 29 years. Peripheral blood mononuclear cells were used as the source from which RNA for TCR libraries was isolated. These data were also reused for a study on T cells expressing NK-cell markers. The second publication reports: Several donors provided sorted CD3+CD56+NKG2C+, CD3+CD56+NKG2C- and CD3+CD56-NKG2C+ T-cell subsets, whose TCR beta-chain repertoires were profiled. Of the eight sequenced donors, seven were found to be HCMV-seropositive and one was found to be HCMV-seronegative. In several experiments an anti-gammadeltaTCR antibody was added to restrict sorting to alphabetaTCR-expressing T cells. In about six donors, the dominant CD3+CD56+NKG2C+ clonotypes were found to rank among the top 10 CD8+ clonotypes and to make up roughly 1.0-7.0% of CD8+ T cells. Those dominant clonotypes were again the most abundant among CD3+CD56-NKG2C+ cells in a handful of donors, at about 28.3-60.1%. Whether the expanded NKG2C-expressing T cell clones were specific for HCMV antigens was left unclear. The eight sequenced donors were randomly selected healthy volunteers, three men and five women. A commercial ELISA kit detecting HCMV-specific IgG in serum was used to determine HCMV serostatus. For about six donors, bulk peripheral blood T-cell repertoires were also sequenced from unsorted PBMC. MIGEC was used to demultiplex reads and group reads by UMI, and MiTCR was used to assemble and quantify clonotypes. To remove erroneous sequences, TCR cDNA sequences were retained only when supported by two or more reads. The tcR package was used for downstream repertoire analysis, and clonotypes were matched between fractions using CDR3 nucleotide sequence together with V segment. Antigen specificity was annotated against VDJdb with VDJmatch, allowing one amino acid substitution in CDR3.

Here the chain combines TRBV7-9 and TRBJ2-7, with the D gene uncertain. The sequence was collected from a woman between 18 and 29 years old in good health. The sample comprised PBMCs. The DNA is TGTGCCAGCAGCTTTGGCACCAACTACGAGCAGTACTTC. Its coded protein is CASSFGTNYEQYF.